A single sample gave rise to the 11 T cell receptor beta chains below, sequenced in a study of early T cells in non-severe SARS-CoV-2 infection. TCRdb redid the calling of the 5' RACE reads with MiXCR, one entry per CDR3 protein. The data show approximately 32,000 distinct CDR3 sequences, about 3.9% seen once. Material: whole blood. The receptors here all came from an adult who was a healthcare worker with PCR-confirmed SARS-CoV-2 infection or an uninfected control (not recorded which).

This sequence joins TRBV7-2 and TRBJ2-3; 9 bases align to TRBD2. The CDR3 has 16 amino acids. The V segment lost 5 bases and the J segment 4 bases; nucleotides outside the gene matches: 10. Germline CDR1 reads SGHTA; CDR2 reads FQGNSA. The DNA of the CDR3 is TGTGCCAGCAGCCTCCTGAGGGGCGGGGGGGCAGATACGCAGTATTTT. Its protein product is CASSLLRGGGADTQYF.

A few counts support this clonotype. The rearrangement joins TRBV2 to TRBJ2-1, with 7 bases identical to TRBD1. This CDR3 is 16 amino acids long. Germline-derived CDR1 and CDR2 are SNHLY and FYNNEI. V lost 4 bases to trimming and J lost 0 bases; unmatched junction nucleotides: 6. As DNA, the CDR3 is TGTGCCAGCAGTGTAAACAGGGGCTTCTCCTACAATGAGCAGTTCTTC. It codes for CASSVNRGFSYNEQFF.

This clonotype was observed many times. The genes are TRBV20-1 and TRBJ2-2; perhaps D is TRBD1 or TRBD2 (5 bases each). CDR1 and CDR2 (germline): DFQATT, SNEGSKA (reference sequence). The V gene lost 3 bases and the J gene lost 2 bases, with 10 bases spanning the gap. The CDR3 loop spans 14 amino acids. CDR3 loop: CSARLGANTGELFF. DNA for the CDR3: TGCAGTGCTAGGCTCGGGGCTAACACCGGGGAGCTGTTTTTT.

The chain joins TRBV18 to TRBJ1-1; TRBD1 matches at 8 bases. V was pared by 5 bases and J by 3 bases, with 2 bases of the junction left unmatched. Germline V CDR1 and CDR2: KGHSH, LQKENI. The CDR3 runs to 13 residues. The DNA of the CDR3 is TGTGCCAGCTCAGCGACAGGGGACACTGAAGCTTTCTTT. It codes for CASSATGDTEAFF.

This clonotype was observed at least ten times. This chain connects TRBV6-5 to TRBJ2-7; TRBD1 might be the D (6 bases). This CDR3 is 13 amino acids long. Germline V gene data show CDR1 as MNHEY and CDR2 as SVGAGI. The V gene lost 6 bases and the J gene lost 2 bases, with 11 bases spanning the gap. The CDR3 sequence: CASRLGQPYEQYF. The CDR3 bases are TGTGCCAGCAGATTAGGACAGCCCTACGAGCAGTACTTC.

This clonotype was found many times. The chain uses TRBV27 and TRBJ1-2; D unclear. V lost 6 bases, J lost 5 bases, and 13 bases lay in between. The germline V gene encodes CDR1 MNHEY and CDR2 SMNVEV (reference sequence). This CDR3 is built from 13 residues. The CDR3 sequence: CASSGRLGYGYTF. In DNA, the CDR3 is TGTGCCAGCAGCGGGCGGTTGGGTTATGGCTACACCTTC.

This clonotype was detected many times. V usage is TRBV29-1 and J usage is TRBJ1-4, with TRBD1 matching over 7 bases. Germline V gives CDR1 SQVTM, CDR2 ANQGSEA. The V segment lost 7 bases and the J segment 6 bases; nucleotides outside the gene matches: 5. The CDR3 length is 12 residues. CDR3 DNA: TGCAGCGCCGTTGGACAGGATGAAAAACTGTTTTTT. Residues: CSAVGQDEKLFF.

This clonotype was detected many times. This rearrangement joins TRBV9 to TRBJ1-1, with a tentative D call TRBD1 (5 bases). CDR3 length equals 13 residues. Trimming shortened V by 6 bases and J by 0 bases, and 9 bases separated the two germline ends. The V gene's germline CDR1 is SGDLS and CDR2 YYNGEE. CDR3 region: CASTGGLNTEAFF. The CDR3, as DNA: TGTGCCAGCACCGGGGGATTGAACACTGAAGCTTTCTTT.

This clonotype was found a few times. The chain couples TRBV6-1 to TRBJ2-7, with 7 bases matching TRBD2. CDR1 and CDR2 (germline): MNHNS, SASEGT. The CDR3 contains 13 residues. V dropped 8 bases and J dropped 3; count of bases not matched to a gene: 7. The CDR3 region has the DNA TGTGCCAGCTACCGAGCGGGACTCTACGAGCAGTACTTC. Translated: CASYRAGLYEQYF.

The chain employs TRBV27 and TRBJ2-7; a weak D match, TRBD2 (7 bases). V shed 3 bases and J shed 5 bases, with 11 bases lying between them. The CDR3 runs 13 residues. The germline CDR1 and CDR2 sequences are MNHEY and SMNVEV (reference sequence). CDR3 DNA: TGTGCCAGCAGTTTTGGGGAGGGGGACGAGCAGTACTTC. It encodes CASSFGEGDEQYF.

This clonotype showed up just a few times. CDR3 nucleotide sequence: TGTGCCAGCAGCTTAGGGTTCGGAGGGGTAGATACGCAGTATTTT. It yields the protein CASSLGFGGVDTQYF. The J gene is TRBJ2-3, the V gene TRBV7-2, with D perhaps TRBD2 (6 bases). V was clipped by 1 base and J by 5 bases, with 13 bases between them. The CDR3 runs to 15 residues. Germline V gene data show CDR1 as SGHTA and CDR2 as FQGNSA. Combining the CDR3 with reference TRBV7-2 and TRBJ2-3 gives the whole variable domain GAGVSQSPSNKVTEKGKDVELRCDPISGHTALYWYRQSLGQGLEFLIYFQGNSAPDKSGLPSDRFSAERTGGSVSTLTIQRTQQEDSAVYLCASSLGFGGVDTQYFGPGTRLTVL.